Below are 17 T cell receptor beta chains sequenced from a single sample in a study of T-cell memory formation after mild COVID-19. TCRdb independently ran MiXCR on the 5' RACE reads; one entry per CDR3 protein. The sample holds about 470,000 distinct CDR3 sequences, about 20% seen once. The sequenced sample consisted of PBMCs or a T cell subset sorted from them (not recorded which). These receptors were obtained from an adult woman who had mild COVID-19 (a few samples of this study predate the infection). Cell type and time point are not known.

V gene TRBV4-1 combines with J gene TRBJ1-1; 7 bases fit TRBD1. The CDR3 covers 17 residues. Trimming cost V 3 bases and J 1 base; bases outside gene matches: 11. Germline CDR1 and CDR2: MGHRA and YSYEKL. CDR3 region: CASSHRDRGEKNTEAFF. As DNA, the CDR3 is TGCGCCAGCAGCCACAGGGACAGAGGCGAAAAGAACACTGAAGCTTTCTTT.

This chain uses TRBV3-1 with TRBJ2-1, with 11 nucleotides matching TRBD1. The CDR3 spans 12 residues. The germline V gene has CDR1 LGHDT and CDR2 YNNKEL (reference sequence). Germline trimming cut 1 base from V and 15 bases from J; bases unmatched to any gene: 2. CDR3 amino acids: CASSQGTGGRFF. The CDR3 DNA sequence: TGTGCCAGCAGCCAAGGGACAGGGGGCCGGTTCTTC.

This clonotype has a handful of counts. The chain links TRBV12-3 or TRBV12-4 to TRBJ1-1; D is unclear. V shed 6 bases and J shed 8 bases, with 22 bases lying between them. The CDR3 extends over 15 amino acids. Here the CDR3 DNA reads TGTGCCAGCAGCCCTATGGGAGGCGTCATGATCGAAGCTTTCTTT. As protein: CASSPMGGVMIEAFF.

This clonotype was picked up a small number of times. The rearrangement links TRBV4-1 to TRBJ1-2; TRBD1 matches at 7 bases. V shed 1 base and J 3 bases; nucleotides not matched to a gene: 11. Germline CDR1 and CDR2: MGHRA and YSYEKL. The CDR3 covers 17 residues. Here the CDR3 reads CASSQGPQGRLDYGYTF. In DNA form, the CDR3 reads TGCGCCAGCAGCCAAGGGCCACAGGGGAGGTTGGACTATGGCTACACCTTC.

This clonotype was counted between two and nine times. The CDR3 nucleotides read TGCAGCGTCAAACGACAGGGGAACAGTAACACTGAAGCTTTCTTT. This gives the protein CSVKRQGNSNTEAFF. The chain uses TRBV29-1 and TRBJ1-1, with 8 bases lining up with TRBD1. This CDR3 spans 15 amino acids. Trimming at V came to 6 bases and at J to 2 bases, leaving 11 bases not matched to a gene. Looked up from germline, CDR1 is SQVTM and CDR2 is ANQGSEA.

This clonotype was seen a few times. The chain carries TRBV5-1 and TRBJ2-4; D uncertain. Between the trimmed V and J ends, which lost 4 bases and 1 base, there was a span of 12 bases. The CDR3 is 15 residues long. Germline assignment: CDR1 SGHRS and CDR2 YFSETQ. In nucleotides, the CDR3 is TGCGCCAGCAGCCTTCCGAGTATGGCCAAAAACATTCAGTACTTC. The encoded protein is CASSLPSMAKNIQYF.

The rearrangement uses TRBV12-3 or TRBV12-4 and TRBJ2-6; D is possibly TRBD1 (6 bases). V shed 3 bases and J shed 2 bases, with 8 bases lying between them. This CDR3 comprises 15 residues. As DNA, the CDR3 is TGTGCCAGCAGTTTCTACAGGGCTGGGGCCAACGTCCTGACTTTC. It specifies CASSFYRAGANVLTF.

The CDR3 loop is CASSRTQGTSSYNEQFF. The CDR3 bases are TGCGCCAGCAGCCGGACCCAGGGGACGAGCTCCTACAATGAGCAGTTCTTC. The chain links TRBV5-1 to TRBJ2-1; possible D gene TRBD1, 6 bases. In germline, CDR1 is SGHRS, CDR2 YFSETQ. Trimming pared 4 bases from V and 0 bases from J, leaving 17 bases between. The CDR3 loop spans 17 amino acids. The full variable domain, in which reference TRBV5-1 and TRBJ2-1 provide the parts outside the CDR3, is KAGVTQTPRYLIKTRGQQVTLSCSPISGHRSVSWYQQTPGQGLQFLFEYFSETQRNKGNFPGRFSGRQFSNSRSEMNVSTLELGDSALYLCASSRTQGTSSYNEQFFGPGTRLTVL.

The genes are TRBV25-1 and TRBJ2-5; unclear D gene. The CDR3 length is 15 residues. Germline-derived CDR1 and CDR2 are MGHDK and SYGVNS. V was pared by 1 base and J by 1 base, with 10 bases between. CDR3 bases: TGTGCCAGCAGTGAATTGGATAGGTCCCAAGAGACCCAGTACTTC. Its translation: CASSELDRSQETQYF.

This clonotype was detected only a few times. The J gene is TRBJ2-7, the V gene TRBV29-1; D not certain. Trimming removed 3 bases from V and 5 bases from J, with 11 bases in between. Germline V CDR1 and CDR2: SQVTM, ANQGSEA. This CDR3 comprises 12 residues. The CDR3 sequence: CSVEEDFHEQYF. In DNA form, the CDR3 reads TGCAGCGTTGAGGAAGATTTCCACGAGCAGTACTTC.

This chain uses TRBV5-1 with TRBJ1-3; D remains unclear. V was cut by 4 bases and J by 0 bases, with 17 bases left in between. CDR3 length: 17 amino acids. Germline loops: CDR1 SGHRS, CDR2 YFSETQ. CDR3 coding DNA: TGCGCCAGCAGCCCGGCGGGTGGACGCAGCTCTGGAAACACCATATATTTT. Encoded protein: CASSPAGGRSSGNTIYF.

The J gene is TRBJ1-1, the V gene TRBV20-1; tentatively, D is TRBD1 (5 bases). The CDR3 runs to 15 residues. V gave up 6 bases and J gave up 0 bases, with 17 bases separating them. Germline assignment: CDR1 DFQATT and CDR2 SNEGSKA (reference sequence). The CDR3 DNA is TGCAGTGCCCCTCACCTGGGGGGAGTGAACACTGAAGCTTTCTTT. Protein product: CSAPHLGGVNTEAFF.

The V gene is TRBV20-1, the J gene TRBJ2-1, with TRBD2 matching 8 bases. CDR3 length: 14 amino acids. The V and J ends lost 5 bases and 8 bases, in that order; junction bases with no gene match: 11. Germline V lookup: CDR1 DFQATT, CDR2 SNEGSKA (reference sequence). The CDR3 region is CSARVSGNRHEQFF. The DNA of the CDR3 is TGCAGTGCTCGGGTTAGCGGGAATCGTCATGAGCAGTTCTTC.

In its sample, this clonotype was seen a few times. J is TRBJ1-4 and V is TRBV5-1, with a weak D call TRBD1 (5 bases). Trimming took 4 bases from V and 0 from J, leaving 10 bases between them. Germline CDR1 and CDR2: SGHRS and YFSETQ. This CDR3 has 15 residues. CDR3: CASSLGGATNEKLFF. In DNA, the CDR3 is TGCGCCAGCAGCCTCGGAGGGGCAACTAATGAAAAACTGTTTTTT.

The gene calls are TRBV7-9 and TRBJ2-7; D is unresolved. Per the germline V gene, CDR1 is SEHNR and CDR2 is FQNEAQ (reference sequence). The CDR3 has 15 residues. V lost 5 bases, J lost 7 bases, and 21 bases lay in between. In nucleotides, the CDR3 is TGTGCCAGCAGCATATCCGGCAGGCTCGAAGTTGAGCAGTACTTC. Protein: CASSISGRLEVEQYF.

This clonotype turned up a few times. The chain links TRBV7-2 to TRBJ1-1; possible D gene TRBD1, 6 bases. V was shortened by 1 base and J by 0 bases, with 15 bases between the two germline ends. This CDR3 comprises 17 residues. Germline loops: CDR1 SGHTA, CDR2 FQGNSA. CDR3 in DNA: TGTGCCAGCAGCTTAGTTGGGGGGCCAGGCCTGAACACTGAAGCTTTCTTT. This sequence encodes CASSLVGGPGLNTEAFF.

There are a few counts of this clonotype. The rearrangement joins TRBV6-5 to TRBJ2-7; 9 nucleotides agree with TRBD1. Losses at the gene ends were 3 bases for V and 3 bases for J; bases not matched to a gene: 6. In germline, CDR1 is MNHEY, CDR2 SVGAGI. The CDR3 has 15 amino acids. In nucleotides, the CDR3 is TGTGCCAGCAGTTATACCGGACAGGGGATCTACGAGCAGTACTTC. Amino acid sequence: CASSYTGQGIYEQYF.